This T cell receptor beta chain was found in a study of cytomegalovirus exposure and HLA in healthy donors. PCR involved 60 Vbeta and 13 Jbeta primers. Assay used: immunoSEQ multiplex PCR; TCRdb lists only in-frame clones, some missing. The sample spans over 60,000 clones; the ten largest clones claim 6% to 8%. There are 13 residues in the CDR3. With 7 bases clipped from V and 1 base from J, the junction kept 3 bases outside the gene matches. CDR1 SGHTA and CDR2 FQGNSA come from the germline V gene. This chain uses TRBV7-2 with TRBJ1-1; 7 nucleotides agree with TRBD1. The sequence was collected from a female donor in good health and CMV-seropositive. The sample consisted of PBMCs. The CDR3 sequence is CASTGQENTEAFF. DNA for the CDR3: TGTGCCAGCACAGGACAGGAGAACACTGAAGCTTTCTTT.